This T cell receptor beta chain derives from a study of neurological immune-mediated disorders (dated by TCRdb to between 2018 and 2021). For the wider study: Of the 35 or so multiple sclerosis patients, about 30 had relapsing-remitting MS and 3 had secondary progressive MS. Peripheral blood TCR-beta repertoires from HTLV-I-associated myelopathy (HAM/TSP) patients, multiple sclerosis patients and healthy controls were compared by UMI-based sequencing. The 95 to 120 TCR-beta libraries included longitudinal samples, technical triplicates and paired sorted CD4+ and CD8+ T-cell subsets alongside PBMC samples. Each longitudinal HAM/TSP and healthy donor was sampled at 3 time-points spaced at roughly 3-45 month intervals. The cohort included about 70 subjects: roughly 15 with HAM/TSP, about 35 with multiple sclerosis, and 20 healthy controls.

This clonotype has ten or more counts. There is no known antigen for this receptor. There are no base qualities to consult, and no much larger clone falls within one base. cDNA was synthesized by template-switch 5'RACE using a primer carrying a 10-nucleotide random unique molecular identifier by which each TCR transcript was tagged. Every sequencing run covered 15-18 subjects and yielded more than 200 million TCR-beta sequences. The RNeasy kit was used to extract total RNA. Using the KAPA Real-time Library Amplification kit, TCR-beta VDJ regions were amplified with primers for the TCR constant region and the 5'RACE anchor. Sample indexes and Illumina adaptors were added in a first PCR, and a second PCR then increased library yield. After purification with Ampure beads, the TCR product of roughly 650 bp was size-selected on a 2% E-gel SizeSelection system. Before pooling, libraries had their quality checked on a Bioanalyzer, their concentration measured with Qubit, and their quantity determined with the Kapa Library Quantification kit. An Illumina HiSeq 2500 sequenced the libraries paired-end 2 x 150 bp. To increase sequence diversity, 25-30% phiX was spiked into each library pool. The study's own analysis went as follows. The quality-filtered reads were processed with the UMI-based MiGEC pipeline, whose error correction step removed more than 80% of the raw TCR sequences. VDJ genes were aligned to IMGT germline references, and each clonotype was defined by a unique CDR3 amino acid sequence together with V-J genes. Clonal expansion, Shannon diversity, and CDR3 relatedness (CalcPairwiseDistances, ClusterSamples) were evaluated with VDJtools, and phylogenetic trees were built with CLCbio workbench. Clones with at least 8 unique UMIs were defined as expanded, with this threshold being based on coefficient-of-variation modelling across technical triplicates. The public reads were reprocessed in TCRdb via fastp at Q25 and MiXCR, keeping in-frame beta chains. Every distinct CDR3 protein forms one entry, paired with its most common genes and DNA. The V and J calls, along with clone size, are taken from TCRdb and not from the paper's own processing. Present in this sample are about 84,000 distinct CDR3 sequences, approximately 4.3% of which were seen just once. Of the sample, approximately 5.4% is held by the ten largest clones.

The CDR3 holds 12 amino acids from the cysteine to the phenylalanine. Only the CDR3 region is kept as DNA, spanning 36 bases read in frame from base 1. The germline V gene (reference sequence) supplies CDR1 LGHDT and CDR2 YNNKEL. The V and J ends are trimmed by 1 base and 7 bases, leaving 8 bases between them. Points the paper makes about the study in general: In a phylogenetic analysis, the repertoires of 18 out of 34 MS patients fell into a single cluster of related CDR3 sequences, pointing to a possible signature at the repertoire level. TCR clonal expansion was highest in HAM/TSP patients and lowest in MS patients, with MS patients falling below even healthy controls. No clinical or MRI features were associated with the MS cluster, and the authors said that larger cohorts are needed. Expanded clones from different subjects shared no identical CDR3 amino acid sequences, which suggests that TCR-beta repertoires were private in all groups.

What this sample's time point label stands for: longitudinal time-point 3. For unsorted PBMC libraries, 2 million PBMCs were used after storage in RNAlater at -80 degrees C until RNA extraction. The multiple sclerosis patients were enrolled in a US clinical protocol that used magnetic resonance imaging to evaluate disease progression. Peripheral blood was subjected to Ficoll-Hypaque density gradient centrifugation to isolate PBMCs, which were then cryopreserved in liquid nitrogen. The specimen was PBMCs. The chain is made from TRBV3-1 and TRBJ2-7, with TRBD2 tentatively as D gene (5 bases match). The sequence was collected from a woman aged 60 to 75 with multiple sclerosis. The CDR3 region has the sequence CASSQVRGEQYF. The DNA sequence follows: TGTGCCAGCAGCCAAGTACGGGGAGAGCAGTACTTC.